The clone carrying this T cell receptor beta chain showed up many times. Researchers took RNA transcripts and amplified the TCR beta CDR3 regions from them. The HTBI set primed first-round TCR CDR3 RT-PCR. MiXCR, run by TCRdb on the multiplex PCR reads, gives a single entry per CDR3 protein. This sample has a few hundred thousand distinct CDR3 sequences; 40% to 55% occur once, and the top ten carry around 7.7%. This record belongs to a study of T cells in Graves' hyperthyroidism and ophthalmopathy. The CDR3 spans 12 residues. Trimming removed 2 bases at V and 4 bases at J, with 6 bases between. Germline assignment: CDR1 SGHTA and CDR2 FQGNSA.

Sequenced: peripheral blood or thyroid tissue (not recorded which). The J gene is TRBJ2-7, the V gene TRBV7-2, with unresolved D. This clonotype originated in a woman aged 18-29 years with Graves' hyperthyroidism. The CDR3 loop is CASSLKLYEQYF. CDR3 DNA: TGTGCCAGCAGCTTAAAGCTTTACGAGCAGTACTTC.